This TCR beta chain was identified during a study of blood T cell repertoires in COVID-19. Per the germline V gene, CDR1 is SGHVS and CDR2 is FQNEAQ. The V and J ends lost 4 bases and 7 bases respectively, with 14 bases between them. The CDR3 consists of 15 residues. Sequencing used immunoSEQ multiplex PCR; TCRdb keeps in-frame clones, though not all of them. The data show over 120,000 clones, around four fifths seen once. Sequencing was carried out using peripheral blood. V gene TRBV7-8 combines with J gene TRBJ1-6; TRBD1 might be the D (5 bases). This clonotype was obtained from a human donor in a cohort sampled during active COVID-19. This chain's CDR3 is CASSSTGQGNSPLHF. DNA of the CDR3: TGTGCCAGCAGCTCAACCGGCCAGGGCAATTCACCCCTCCACTTT.